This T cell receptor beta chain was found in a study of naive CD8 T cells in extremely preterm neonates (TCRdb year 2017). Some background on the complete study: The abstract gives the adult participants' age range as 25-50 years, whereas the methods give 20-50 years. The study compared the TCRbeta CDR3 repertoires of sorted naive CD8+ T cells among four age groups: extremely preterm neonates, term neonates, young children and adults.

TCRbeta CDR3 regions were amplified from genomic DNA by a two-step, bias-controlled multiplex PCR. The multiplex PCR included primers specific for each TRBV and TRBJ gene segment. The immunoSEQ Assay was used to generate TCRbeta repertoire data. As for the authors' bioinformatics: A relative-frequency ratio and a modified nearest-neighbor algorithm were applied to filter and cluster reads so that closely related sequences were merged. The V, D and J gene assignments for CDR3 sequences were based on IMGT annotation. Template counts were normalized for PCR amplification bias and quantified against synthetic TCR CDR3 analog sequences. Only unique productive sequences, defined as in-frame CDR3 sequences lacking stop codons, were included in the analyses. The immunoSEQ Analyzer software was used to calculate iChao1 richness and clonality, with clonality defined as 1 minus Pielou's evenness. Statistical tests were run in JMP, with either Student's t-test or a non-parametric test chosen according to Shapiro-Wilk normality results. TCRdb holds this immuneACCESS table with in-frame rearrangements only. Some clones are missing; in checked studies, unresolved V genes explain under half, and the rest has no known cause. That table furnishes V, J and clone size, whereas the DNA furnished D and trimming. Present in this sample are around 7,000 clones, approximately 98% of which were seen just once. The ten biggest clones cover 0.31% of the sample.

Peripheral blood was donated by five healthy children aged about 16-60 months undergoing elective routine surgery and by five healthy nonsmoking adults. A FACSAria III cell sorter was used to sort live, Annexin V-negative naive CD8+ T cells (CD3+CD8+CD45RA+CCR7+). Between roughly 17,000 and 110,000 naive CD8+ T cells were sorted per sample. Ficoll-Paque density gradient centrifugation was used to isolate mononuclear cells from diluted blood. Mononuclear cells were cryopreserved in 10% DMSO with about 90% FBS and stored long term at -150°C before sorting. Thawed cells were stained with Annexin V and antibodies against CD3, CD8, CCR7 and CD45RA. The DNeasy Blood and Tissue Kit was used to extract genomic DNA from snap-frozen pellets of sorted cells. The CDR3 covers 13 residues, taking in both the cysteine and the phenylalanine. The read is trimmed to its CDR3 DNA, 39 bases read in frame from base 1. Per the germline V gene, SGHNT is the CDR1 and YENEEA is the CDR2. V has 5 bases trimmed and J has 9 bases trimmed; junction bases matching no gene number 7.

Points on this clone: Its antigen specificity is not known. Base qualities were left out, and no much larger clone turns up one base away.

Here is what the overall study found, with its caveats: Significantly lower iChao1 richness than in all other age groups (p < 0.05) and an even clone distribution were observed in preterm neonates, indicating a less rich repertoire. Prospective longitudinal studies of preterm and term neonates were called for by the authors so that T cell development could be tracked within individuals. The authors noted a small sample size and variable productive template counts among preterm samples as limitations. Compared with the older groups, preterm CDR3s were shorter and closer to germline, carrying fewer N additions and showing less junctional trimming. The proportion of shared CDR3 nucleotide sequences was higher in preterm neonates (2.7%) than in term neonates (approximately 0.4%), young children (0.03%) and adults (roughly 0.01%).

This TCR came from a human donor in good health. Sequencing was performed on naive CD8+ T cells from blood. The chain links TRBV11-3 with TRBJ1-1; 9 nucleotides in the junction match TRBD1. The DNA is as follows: TGTGCCAGCAGCGACGGGACAGGGCGGCAAGCTTTCTTT. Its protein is CASSDGTGRQAFF. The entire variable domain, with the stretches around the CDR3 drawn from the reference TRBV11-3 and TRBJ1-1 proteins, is EAGVVQSPRYKIIEKKQPVAFWCNPISGHNTLYWYLQNLGQGPELLIRYENEEAVDDSQLPKDRFSAERLKGVDSTLKIQPAELGDSAVYLCASSDGTGRQAFFGQGTRLTVV.